The subject of this entry is one T cell receptor (beta chain). The antigen this receptor binds is unknown. Nothing much larger sits one base from this clone, and base qualities are not available. The sample originates from a study of blood T cell repertoires in COVID-19 (dated by TCRdb to 2018 to 2020). General notes on the study: The collaborator samples originated in the United States, Italy and Spain and spanned the acute and convalescent phases of COVID-19. The prospective study material was composed of cDNA or gDNA derived from T cells, B-cell-depleted T cells, or PBMCs. The dataset comprised deeply sampled blood TCRbeta repertoires from subjects exposed to, actively infected with, or recovered from COVID-19. A freely available public database, intended as a resource for researchers studying the immune response to SARS-CoV-2, is where the repertoires were released. The samples were drawn from the first 160 participants of the ongoing ImmuneRACE study and from some 1,300 subjects provided by 6 global collaborators. Nearly every sample came with metadata listing a de-identified subject ID, COVID-19 status, age in years and sex. Where available, HLA class I and class II types were taken from metadata supplied by the sample provider and were not determined by assay-based typing. General conclusions and limits of the study: The quantity of clinical and demographic metadata differed by source and by participant and was supplied without curation.

TCRbeta CDR3 regions were amplified from genomic DNA by means of the immunoSEQ Assay, a bias-controlled multiplex PCR. In the source study's methods: Within the assay, amplification of reference gene primers was used to estimate how many nucleated cells each sample contained. To quantify the absolute abundance of each unique TCRbeta CDR3 rearrangement, sequence reads were collapsed and filtered. For each sample, productive Simpson clonality was calculated by taking the square root of Simpson's diversity index across productive rearrangements. Drawn from immuneACCESS, this table holds only the in-frame rearrangements with V and J called that TCRdb kept. Clones are partly lost; checked studies trace under half to an unresolved V gene and leave the rest unexplained. Clone size and the V and J calls come from that table; the DNA yielded D and trimming. The sample has about 270,000 clones on record, more than 75% of them singletons. Just under 9% of the sample comes from the top ten.

From the cysteine through the phenylalanine, the CDR3 covers 15 amino acids. The sequence is cut down to CDR3 DNA, 45 bases in frame from base 1. V and J lose 0 bases and 8 bases, and a span of 16 bases separates them. Taken from the germline V gene (reference sequence), the CDR1 and CDR2 loops are LGHDT and YNNKEL. The collaborating institutions used their own protocols to collect whole blood in K2EDTA tubes. For TCRbeta analysis, collaborators shipped samples as frozen whole blood, isolated PBMCs, or DNA extracted from either of those sample types. The clonotype comes from a man in his forties or fifties with active or convalescent COVID-19. The rearranged chain carries TRBV3-1 (or the pseudogene TRBV3-2) and TRBJ1-2; the D gene is possibly TRBD1, with 5 bases matching. The sample comprised peripheral blood. For the CDR3, the sequence is CASSQDHEGARGYTF. In nucleotide form, the sequence is TGTGCCAGCAGCCAAGATCATGAAGGGGCGCGGGGCTACACCTTC.